The TCR beta chain under discussion was sequenced for a study of blood T cell dynamics during melanoma immunotherapy. The overall study: Metastatic melanoma patients received first-line pembrolizumab or nivolumab plus ipilimumab.

The germline V gene encodes CDR1 SGHRS and CDR2 YFSETQ. Trimming left V 2 bases short and J 5 bases short, with 13 bases between. CDR3 length: 14 amino acids. Only in-frame clones appear in the TCRdb table, and some are missing; sequencing was by immunoSEQ multiplex PCR. Of roughly 4,600 clones in the sample, roughly 96% were seen once. The study, taken as a whole, reports: The most clonal sorted CD8+ subset, immune-effector cells, was closest to cell-free DNA CDR3 sequences.

About this clone itself: What it binds is not known.

Time point here: pre-treatment baseline. Sampling occurred pretreatment (T0) and at week 3 (W3), after cycle one of checkpoint blockade. Apart from a couple of fast progressors, RECIST 1.1 response was judged 12 weeks post-infusion. This sequence originates from a human donor with melanoma. The V gene is TRBV5-1, the J gene TRBJ2-5; tentatively, D is TRBD1 or TRBD2 (5 bases each). Sequenced here: effector memory CD8+ T cells from blood, sampled from a patient treated with checkpoint blockade. CDR3 nucleotide sequence: TGCGCCAGCAGCTTTGTATGGGGGATCGAGACCCAGTACTTC. Translation gives CASSFVWGIETQYF.